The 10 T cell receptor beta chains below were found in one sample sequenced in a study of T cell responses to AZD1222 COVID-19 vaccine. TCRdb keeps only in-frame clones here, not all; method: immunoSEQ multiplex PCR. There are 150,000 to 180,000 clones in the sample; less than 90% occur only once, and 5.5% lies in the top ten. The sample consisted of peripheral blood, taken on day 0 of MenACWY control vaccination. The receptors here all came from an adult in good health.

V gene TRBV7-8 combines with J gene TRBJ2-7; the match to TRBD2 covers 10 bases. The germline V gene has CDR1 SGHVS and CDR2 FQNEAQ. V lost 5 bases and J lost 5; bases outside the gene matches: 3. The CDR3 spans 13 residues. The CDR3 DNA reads TGTGCCAGCAGCAGGACTAGCGGAAACGAGCAGTACTTC. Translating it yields CASSRTSGNEQYF.

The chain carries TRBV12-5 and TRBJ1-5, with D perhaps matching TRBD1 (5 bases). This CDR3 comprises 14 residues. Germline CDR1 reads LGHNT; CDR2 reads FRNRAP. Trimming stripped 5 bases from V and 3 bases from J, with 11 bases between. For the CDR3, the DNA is TGTGCTAGTGGTCTGGGACTGCCCAATCAGCCCCAGCATTTT. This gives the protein CASGLGLPNQPQHF.

In DNA, the CDR3 is TGTGCCAGCAGCTTAAATGGGGACAGATACACAGATACGCAGTATTTT. Its translation: CASSLNGDRYTDTQYF. The chain employs TRBV7-3 and TRBJ2-3; 7 positions agree with TRBD1. The CDR3 sequence is 16 residues long. The V segment lost 1 base and the J segment 2 bases; nucleotides outside the gene matches: 6. The germline V gene has CDR1 SGHTA and CDR2 FQGTGA.

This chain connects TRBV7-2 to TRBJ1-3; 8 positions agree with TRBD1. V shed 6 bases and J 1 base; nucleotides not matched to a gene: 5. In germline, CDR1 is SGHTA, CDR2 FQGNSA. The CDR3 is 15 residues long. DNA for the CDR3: TGTGCCAGCAGGCCCGGACAGGGTTCTGGAAACACCATATATTTT. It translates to CASRPGQGSGNTIYF. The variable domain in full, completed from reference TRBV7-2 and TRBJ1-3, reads GAGVSQSPSNKVTEKGKDVELRCDPISGHTALYWYRQSLGQGLEFLIYFQGNSAPDKSGLPSDRFSAERTGGSVSTLTIQRTQQEDSAVYLCASRPGQGSGNTIYFGEGSWLTVV.

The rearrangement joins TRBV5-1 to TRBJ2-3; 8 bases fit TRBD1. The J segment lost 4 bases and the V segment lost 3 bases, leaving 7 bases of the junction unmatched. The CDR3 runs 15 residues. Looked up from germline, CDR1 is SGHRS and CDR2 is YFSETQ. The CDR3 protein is CASSYGQGGADTQYF. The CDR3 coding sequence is TGCGCCAGCAGCTACGGACAGGGCGGCGCAGATACGCAGTATTTT.

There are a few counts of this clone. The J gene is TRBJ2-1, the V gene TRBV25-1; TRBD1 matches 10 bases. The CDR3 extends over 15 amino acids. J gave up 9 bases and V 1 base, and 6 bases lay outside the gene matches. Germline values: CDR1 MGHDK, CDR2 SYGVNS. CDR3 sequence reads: CASSESGQGESEQFF. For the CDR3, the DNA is TGTGCCAGCAGTGAATCCGGACAGGGGGAAAGTGAGCAGTTCTTC.

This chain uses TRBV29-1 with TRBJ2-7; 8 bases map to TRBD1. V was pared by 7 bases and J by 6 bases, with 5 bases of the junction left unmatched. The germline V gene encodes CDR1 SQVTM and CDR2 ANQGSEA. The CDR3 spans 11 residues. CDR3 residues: CSAGQGLEQYV. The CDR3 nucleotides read TGCAGCGCAGGACAGGGTCTCGAGCAGTACGTC.

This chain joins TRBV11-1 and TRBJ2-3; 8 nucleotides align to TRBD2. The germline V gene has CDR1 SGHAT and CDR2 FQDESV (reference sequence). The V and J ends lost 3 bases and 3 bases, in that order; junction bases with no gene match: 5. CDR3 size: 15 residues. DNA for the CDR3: TGTGCCAGCAGCTTGGGCGGGAGGACTACAGATACGCAGTATTTT. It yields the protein CASSLGGRTTDTQYF.

CDR3 sequence reads: CASSRGQLLDRNTEAFF. CDR3 coding DNA: TGTGCCAGCAGCCGGGGACAACTTTTAGACCGGAACACTGAAGCTTTCTTT. This chain links TRBV6-2 or TRBV6-3 with TRBJ1-1, with D possibly TRBD1 on 6 matching bases. With 6 bases removed from V and 1 base from J, the gap between germline ends came to 21 bases. This CDR3 is 17 amino acids long. Germline V gives CDR1 MNHEY, CDR2 SVGEGT.

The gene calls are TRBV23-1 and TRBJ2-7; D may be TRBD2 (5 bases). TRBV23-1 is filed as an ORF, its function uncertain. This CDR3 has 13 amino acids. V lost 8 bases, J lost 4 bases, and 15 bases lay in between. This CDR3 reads CASPNGEAYEQYV. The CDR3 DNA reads TGCGCCAGCCCTAACGGGGAAGCTTACGAGCAGTACGTC.